The T cell receptor (beta chain) under discussion was sequenced for a study of CD8 T cells in Susac syndrome. An input of roughly 0.5 to 1 ug of RNA was subjected to reverse transcription using random hexamers. From the immunoSEQ multiplex PCR reads, TCRdb called clonotypes with MiXCR, one entry per CDR3 protein. The sample records roughly 300,000 distinct CDR3 sequences, 80% to 90% being singletons. The CDR3 is 14 amino acids. The ends were cut back, 0 bases at V and 5 bases at J, with 9 bases in the middle. Per the germline V gene, CDR1 is SGHRS and CDR2 is YFSETQ. TCR beta sequencing was performed on blood CD8+ and CD4+ T cells. TEMRA cells underwent FACS enrichment and CD8+ and CD4+ T cells underwent negative isolation.

Sequenced: CD8+ T cells from PBMCs. The sequence came from a human donor with multiple sclerosis. This rearrangement joins TRBV5-1 to TRBJ1-5; unclear D gene. The CDR3 is CASSLGGPHQPQHF. The DNA for the CDR3 is TGCGCCAGCAGCTTGGGAGGTCCCCATCAGCCCCAGCATTTT. The full variable domain, with the rest looked up from reference TRBV5-1 and TRBJ1-5, is KAGVTQTPRYLIKTRGQQVTLSCSPISGHRSVSWYQQTPGQGLQFLFEYFSETQRNKGNFPGRFSGRQFSNSRSEMNVSTLELGDSALYLCASSLGGPHQPQHFGDGTRLSIL.